A single sample is the source of the 14 T cell receptor beta chains below, sequenced in a study of beta chain features in type 1 diabetes. The study's findings and limits: In every one of the four CD4+ subsets, TCRB CDR3s were moderately but significantly shorter in Type 1 diabetes patients.

Expressed TCRB transcripts were sequenced because the isolated RNA had all been reverse transcribed beforehand. Repertoires were generated with immunoSEQ multiplex PCR, while TCRdb's copy carries only in-frame clones and drops some. The top ten hold 0.035% to 0.04% of the sample, which has some 660,000 clones, around 15% seen once. Antigens of these TCRs are unknown. Sequenced sample: naive CD4+ T cells from blood. These receptors originate from a man younger than 30 with type 1 diabetes.

This clone showed up just a few times. The V and J genes are TRBV4-1 and TRBJ1-1; D uncertain. Germline lookup yields CDR1 MGHRA and CDR2 YSYEKL. V was shortened by 1 base and J by 1 base, with 7 bases between the two germline ends. This CDR3 spans 14 amino acids. The CDR3, as DNA: TGCGCCAGCAGCCAAGTCAGGCGGAACACTGAAGCTTTCTTT. It codes for CASSQVRRNTEAFF.

This clone has just a few counts. V gene TRBV9 combines with J gene TRBJ2-7, with 8 bases fitting TRBD1. The CDR3 has 17 amino acids. Trimming cost V 5 bases and J 0 bases; bases outside gene matches: 13. CDR1 SGDLS and CDR2 YYNGEE come from the germline V gene. CDR3 amino acids: CASSWGVGTGDSYEQYF. The DNA for the CDR3 is TGTGCCAGCAGTTGGGGAGTCGGGACAGGAGACTCCTACGAGCAGTACTTC.

The genes are TRBV2 and TRBJ2-1, with 14 bases aligning to TRBD2. From germline, CDR1 is SNHLY and CDR2 FYNNEI. The V and J ends lost 5 bases and 7 bases, in that order; junction bases with no gene match: 7. CDR3 length: 16 residues. The CDR3 DNA reads as TGTGCCAGCAGTAGGGGACTAGCGGGAGTTCGGAATGAGCAGTTCTTC. Translated, it gives CASSRGLAGVRNEQFF.

Only a few counts were recorded for this clone. The chain joins TRBV20-1 to TRBJ1-4; no reliable D call. The germline gives CDR1 DFQATT, CDR2 SNEGSKA (reference sequence). Trimming pared 2 bases from V and 14 bases from J, leaving 9 bases between. CDR3 length equals 10 residues. The CDR3 region is CSARLGKLFF. The CDR3 nucleotides are TGCAGTGCTAGATTGGGGAAGCTGTTTTTT.

This clone was seen only a few times. J is TRBJ1-5 and V is TRBV30; 8 bases align to TRBD1. CDR3 length: 13 amino acids. Germline values: CDR1 GTSNPN, CDR2 SVGIG (reference sequence). V was clipped by 4 bases and J by 5 bases; unmatched bases: 4. The CDR3 sequence: CAWNPDRDQPQHF. CDR3 sequence (DNA): TGTGCCTGGAATCCGGACAGGGATCAGCCCCAGCATTTT.

The chain carries TRBV5-1 and TRBJ1-1; no clear D gene. This CDR3 contains 14 residues. The germline CDR1 and CDR2 sequences are SGHRS and YFSETQ. V was cut by 4 bases and J by 4 bases, with 14 bases left in between. The CDR3 sequence is CASSVLSIGTEAFF. The CDR3 DNA sequence: TGCGCCAGCAGCGTACTGTCTATTGGCACTGAAGCTTTCTTT.

The chain recombines TRBV14 with TRBJ2-5; 8 bases agree with TRBD2. Germline CDR1 reads SGHDN; CDR2 reads FVKESK. This CDR3 comprises 15 residues. The V gene end was trimmed by 5 bases and the J gene end by 4 bases; junction bases not matched to a gene: 9. This CDR3 reads CASSNLGGRPETQYF. CDR3 nucleotides: TGTGCCAGCAGCAACCTTGGCGGGAGGCCAGAGACCCAGTACTTC.

This clone has a handful of counts. The rearrangement uses TRBV30 and TRBJ1-1; D uncertain. The CDR3 has 14 residues. Per germline, CDR1 GTSNPN and CDR2 SVGIG (reference sequence). Trimming left V 2 bases short and J 4 bases short, with 14 bases between. CDR3 sequence reads: CAWSKTVRSTEAFF. CDR3 nucleotides: TGTGCCTGGAGTAAGACGGTTAGGAGCACTGAAGCTTTCTTT.

V usage is TRBV28 and J usage is TRBJ2-7; D gene ambiguous. The V end lost 3 bases, the J end lost 7 bases, and 10 bases lay between the germline ends. CDR3 length equals 12 residues. The germline V gene has CDR1 MDHEN and CDR2 SYDVKM. The CDR3 protein is CASSFGGVEQYF. The CDR3 DNA follows: TGTGCCAGCAGTTTCGGTGGGGTTGAGCAGTACTTC.

The chain employs TRBV7-2 and TRBJ1-2; TRBD1 might be the D (5 bases). CDR1 is SGHTA and CDR2 is FQGNSA in the germline V gene. The CDR3 is made up of 15 amino acids. Trimming stripped 0 bases from V and 7 bases from J, with 15 bases between. CDR3 sequence reads: CASSLALKGRGGYTF. CDR3 in DNA: TGTGCCAGCAGCTTAGCCTTAAAAGGGAGGGGTGGCTACACCTTC.

This chain uses TRBV7-8 with TRBJ2-7, with 10 bases lining up with TRBD1. The CDR3 is 15 residues long. Germline V CDR1 and CDR2: SGHVS, FQNEAQ. V trimming: 4 bases; J trimming: 6 bases; junction bases outside the gene matches: 9. In DNA form, the CDR3 reads TGTGCCAGCAGCTCAGACCCGGGACAGGGGCTCGAGCAGTACTTC. Protein: CASSSDPGQGLEQYF.

This clone occurred a few times. The V gene is TRBV25-1, the J gene TRBJ2-2, with 8 bases matching TRBD1. V lost 3 bases and J lost 4; bases outside the gene matches: 1. The CDR3 runs to 14 residues. Per germline, CDR1 MGHDK and CDR2 SYGVNS. The CDR3 here is CASSDRGPTGELFF. CDR3 nucleotide sequence: TGTGCCAGCAGTGACAGGGGGCCCACCGGGGAGCTGTTTTTT.

The rearrangement joins TRBV7-2 to TRBJ2-1; 7 nucleotides agree with TRBD1. V trimming: 5 bases; J trimming: 6 bases; junction bases outside the gene matches: 7. The CDR3 consists of 14 residues. Per the germline V gene, CDR1 is SGHTA and CDR2 is FQGNSA. The CDR3 sequence: CASSAPPGGNEQFF. The DNA of the CDR3 is TGTGCCAGCAGCGCCCCCCCAGGGGGCAATGAGCAGTTCTTC.

This sequence joins TRBV28 and TRBJ1-2, with D unclear. The CDR3 extends over 12 amino acids. Trimming took off 7 bases at V and 7 bases at J, with 13 bases between the two ends. The V gene's germline CDR1 is MDHEN and CDR2 SYDVKM. The CDR3 DNA reads TGTGCCAGCACCCCGTTAGGGCGTGGCTACACCTTC. This encodes CASTPLGRGYTF.